The text below deals with one T cell receptor beta chain. Assay: immunoSEQ multiplex PCR; the TCRdb copy retains only in-frame clones and omits some. The sample holds a few hundred thousand clones, 90% to 98% seen once. Trimming cost V 3 bases and J 1 base, with 9 bases left between them. Germline V CDR1 and CDR2: KGHSH, LQKENI. This CDR3 has 14 amino acids. This sample is drawn from a study of shared clonotypes between healthy human individuals. The sequence was collected from a young man in good health. This chain joins TRBV18 and TRBJ2-5; D possibly uses TRBD1 or TRBD2 (5 bases each). Sequenced: memory CD8+ T cells sorted from blood. Subset given: CD45RO+ cells pooled with CCR7-negative TemRA cells. The CDR3 DNA reads as TGTGCCAGCTCACCCCGGGACGTCCAAGAGACCCAGTACTTC. Protein: CASSPRDVQETQYF.